The T cell receptor (beta chain) described here comes from a study of cytomegalovirus exposure and HLA in healthy donors. Study details: One earlier analysis, a look at around 180 million T cells, found about 110 million unique TCR beta sequences. Overall study results and limits: Productive status was seen about 90% or about 30% of the time for most TCR beta V segments in an earlier analysis. Later genetic work tied a missense DCLRE1C variant to beta-chain V and J trimming. A later analysis by the authors found several of the most significant clusters apparently linked to common viral pathogens.

A note on this clone: Its target is unknown.

The V gene's germline CDR1 is SGHTA and CDR2 FQGNSA. Unmatched junction bases numbered 11, after V lost 7 bases and J lost 10 bases. This CDR3 is 15 amino acids long. The PCR ran on 60 Vbeta and 13 Jbeta primers. Assay used: immunoSEQ multiplex PCR; TCRdb lists only in-frame clones, some missing. The sample shows approximately 100,000 clones, roughly 70% of them seen only once. The sample was PBMCs. The sequence was obtained from a man between 40 and 49 years old in good health and CMV-seropositive. The V and J genes are TRBV7-2 and TRBJ2-1; TRBD2 agrees at 12 bases. The CDR3 protein is CASTRTSGIIPEQFF. The CDR3 nucleotides are TGTGCCAGCACCCGGACTAGCGGGATTATCCCCGAGCAGTTCTTC.